The clone carrying this T cell receptor (beta chain) was picked up one time. Per germline, CDR1 SGDLS and CDR2 YYNGEE. Trimming removed 3 bases from V and 6 bases from J, with 10 bases in between. The CDR3 has 14 residues. A second PCR, run for roughly 7 to 12 cycles, used a sample-barcoded 5' primer plus a J-beta primer mix. Each CDR3 protein gets one entry after TCRdb re-called the 5' RACE reads with MiXCR. The table includes 750,000 to 950,000 distinct CDR3 sequences, roughly 25% detected once. This record comes from a study of blood T cells in healthy people across ages. The same data also went into a second study, on T cells of mothers and their children. Turning to that study: Three healthy Caucasian mothers and their six children donated.

Input material: blood. The genes are TRBV9 and TRBJ1-6; D uncertain. The receptor's source is a boy between 10 and 17 years old in good health. The CDR3 reads CASSGAMSNSPLHF. The DNA of the CDR3 is TGTGCCAGCAGCGGGGCTATGAGTAATTCACCCCTCCACTTT.